This TCR beta chain was profiled in a study of cytomegalovirus exposure and HLA in healthy donors. Per germline, CDR1 MNHNS and CDR2 SASEGT. This CDR3 comprises 11 residues. V was trimmed by 2 bases and J by 4 bases, leaving 2 bases between them. Profiled with immunoSEQ multiplex PCR; TCRdb holds only in-frame clones, not every one. The sample yields 70,000 or so clones, 90% to 95% seen once. Sequencing was carried out using PBMCs. The genes are TRBV6-1 and TRBJ2-5; D gene uncertain. The clonotype comes from a man aged 18 to 30 in good health and CMV-seropositive. CDR3 protein: CASSELETQYF. CDR3 bases: TGTGCCAGCAGTGAACTAGAGACCCAGTACTTC.